The next 26 T cell receptor beta chains were all read from a single sample in a study of beta chain features in type 1 diabetes. Study-wide points: Type 1 diabetes patients had TCRB CDR3s that were shorter (moderately but significantly so) in all four CD4+ subsets.

Their antigen targets remain unknown. Since all of the isolated RNA was reverse transcribed, expressed TCRB transcripts were what got sequenced. Assay used: immunoSEQ multiplex PCR; TCRdb lists only in-frame clones, some missing. The sample has hundreds of thousands of clones, 13% seen once. What was sequenced was naive CD4+ T cells from blood. These receptors originate from a man aged 18 to 30 with type 1 diabetes.

The CDR3 bases are TGTGCCAGCAAAGTGGGGACGAACACTGAAGCTTTCTTT. Translating it yields CASKVGTNTEAFF. V and J are TRBV25-1 and TRBJ1-1; the D gene is possibly TRBD1 (5 bases). CDR3 length equals 13 residues. Germline CDR1 MGHDK, CDR2 SYGVNS. Trimming pared 7 bases from V and 1 base from J, leaving 10 bases between.

This clone was observed a few times. The CDR3 here is CAWSGSGEQFF. The DNA for the CDR3 is TGTGCCTGGAGTGGCTCGGGGGAGCAGTTCTTC. This sequence joins TRBV30 and TRBJ2-1; a possible D gene is TRBD2 (5 bases). V lost 1 base and J lost 10, with 8 bases in between. Per germline, CDR1 GTSNPN and CDR2 SVGIG (reference sequence). This CDR3 spans 11 amino acids.

The V and J genes are TRBV9 and TRBJ2-5; TRBD2 agrees at 12 bases. There are 18 residues in the CDR3. The germline gives CDR1 SGDLS, CDR2 YYNGEE. The J segment lost 1 base and the V segment lost 0 bases, leaving 7 bases of the junction unmatched. CDR3 in DNA: TGTGCCAGCAGCGTAGCTAGCGGGGGGGCTCCCCTCCAAGAGACCCAGTACTTC. It specifies CASSVASGGAPLQETQYF.

The gene calls are TRBV15 and TRBJ2-3, with TRBD2 matching 16 bases. CDR3 size: 20 residues. V lost 3 bases, J lost 1 base, and 10 bases stayed unmatched. In germline, CDR1 is LNHNV, CDR2 YYDKDF (reference sequence). DNA of the CDR3: TGTGCCACCAGCAGCCTTCCGGGACTAGCGGGGGGGCCGGGCACAGATACGCAGTATTTT. Translation: CATSSLPGLAGGPGTDTQYF.

A few counts support this clone. The V and J genes are TRBV29-1 and TRBJ1-1; D may be TRBD1 (6 bases). Germline values: CDR1 SQVTM, CDR2 ANQGSEA. The CDR3 spans 11 residues. The V gene lost 4 bases and the J gene lost 7 bases, with 10 bases spanning the gap. CDR3 loop: CSVGTAREAFF. DNA for the CDR3: TGCAGCGTTGGGACAGCTCGTGAAGCTTTCTTT.

The J gene is TRBJ1-1, the V gene TRBV5-1; a weak D match, TRBD1 (6 bases). This CDR3 contains 13 residues. The V end lost 3 bases, the J end lost 5 bases, and 11 bases lay between the germline ends. In germline, CDR1 is SGHRS, CDR2 YFSETQ. In DNA form, the CDR3 reads TGCGCCAGCAGCTATGACCAGGGGACTGAAGCTTTCTTT. Protein: CASSYDQGTEAFF.

The chain joins TRBV13 to TRBJ1-1; the D is unclear. Germline V lookup: CDR1 PRHDT, CDR2 FYEKMQ (reference sequence). V gave up 0 bases and J gave up 8 bases, with 13 bases separating them. The CDR3 consists of 14 residues. In nucleotides, the CDR3 is TGTGCCAGCAGCTTAGGTGTCCCTAATTCCGAAGCTTTCTTT. Protein: CASSLGVPNSEAFF.

Only a few counts were recorded for this clone. The gene calls are TRBV11-2 and TRBJ2-3, with 9 bases aligning to TRBD1. Germline CDR1 is SGHAT and CDR2 is FQNNGV. This CDR3 is 16 amino acids long. J was trimmed by 1 base and V by 2 bases; bases with no gene match: 4. The CDR3 sequence is CASSLMWTGGTDTQYF. CDR3 nucleotides: TGTGCCAGCAGCTTAATGTGGACAGGGGGCACAGATACGCAGTATTTT. Full variable domain (remainder filled in from reference TRBV11-2 and TRBJ2-3): EAGVAQSPRYKIIEKRQSVAFWCNPISGHATLYWYQQILGQGPKLLIQFQNNGVVDDSQLPKDRFSAERLKGVDSTLKIQPAKLEDSAVYLCASSLMWTGGTDTQYFGPGTRLTVL.

This clone came up a few times. This sample includes further DNA sequences coding for the same CDR3. This chain links TRBV6-5 with TRBJ1-2; D ambiguous. The CDR3 is 12 residues long. Germline V gene data show CDR1 as MNHEY and CDR2 as SVGAGI. V lost 6 bases to trimming and J lost 5 bases, with 10 bases between them. The CDR3 region is CASSRGLYGYTF. CDR3 DNA: TGTGCCAGCAGCCGAGGACTTTATGGCTACACCTTC.

Only a few counts were recorded for this clone. The CDR3 DNA reads TGCAGCGTTGTGGGGGACAGGAAGGAGACCCAGTACTTC. This encodes CSVVGDRKETQYF. This chain joins TRBV29-1 and TRBJ2-5; 8 nucleotides line up with TRBD1. Germline V gene data show CDR1 as SQVTM and CDR2 as ANQGSEA. With V trimmed by 4 bases and J by 5 bases, 6 bases remained unmatched. The length of the CDR3 is 13 residues. The full variable domain, completed using reference TRBV29-1 and TRBJ2-5, is SAVISQKPSRDICQRGTSLTIQCQVDSQVTMMFWYRQQPGQSLTLIATANQGSEATYESGFVIDKFPISRPNLTFSTLTVSNMSPEDSSIYLCSVVGDRKETQYFGPGTRLLVL.

The V call is TRBV19, the J call TRBJ1-5, with TRBD1 matching 9 bases. This CDR3 has 14 residues. Germline CDR1 and CDR2: LNHDA and SQIVND (reference sequence). Trimming cost V 6 bases and J 4 bases; bases outside gene matches: 4. The CDR3 here is CASRETGGNQPQHF. CDR3 coding DNA: TGTGCCAGTAGGGAGACAGGGGGAAATCAGCCCCAGCATTTT.

A few counts support this clone. The chain combines TRBV9 with TRBJ2-4; D is ambiguous. Trimming cost V 3 bases and J 3 bases, with 13 bases left between them. Germline values: CDR1 SGDLS, CDR2 YYNGEE. The CDR3 runs to 15 residues. CDR3 loop: CASSAMSLDKNIQYF. The CDR3 bases are TGTGCCAGCAGCGCGATGTCCCTTGACAAAAACATTCAGTACTTC. Full variable domain (remainder filled in from reference TRBV9 and TRBJ2-4): DSGVTQTPKHLITATGQRVTLRCSPRSGDLSVYWYQQSLDQGLQFLIQYYNGEERAKGNILERFSAQQFPDLHSELNLSSLELGDSALYFCASSAMSLDKNIQYFGAGTRLSVL.

This clone was counted a few times. The V gene is TRBV5-1, the J gene TRBJ2-7; perhaps TRBD2 as D (6 bases). The V gene's germline CDR1 is SGHRS and CDR2 YFSETQ. The ends were cut back, 0 bases at V and 3 bases at J, with 13 bases in the middle. The length of the CDR3 is 15 residues. The CDR3 region is CASSLATGVIYEQYF. The CDR3 nucleotides read TGCGCCAGCAGCTTGGCCACGGGGGTAATCTACGAGCAGTACTTC. The full variable domain, its missing parts supplied by reference TRBV5-1 and TRBJ2-7, is KAGVTQTPRYLIKTRGQQVTLSCSPISGHRSVSWYQQTPGQGLQFLFEYFSETQRNKGNFPGRFSGRQFSNSRSEMNVSTLELGDSALYLCASSLATGVIYEQYFGPGTRLTVT.

This clone was picked up a small number of times. This rearrangement joins TRBV7-2 to TRBJ2-3; maybe TRBD1 (5 bases). CDR1 is SGHTA and CDR2 is FQGNSA in the germline V gene. This CDR3 spans 14 amino acids. The V and J ends lost 1 base and 4 bases respectively, with 9 bases between them. The CDR3: CASSLGAGSDTQYF. CDR3 in DNA: TGTGCCAGCAGCTTAGGCGCAGGGTCAGATACGCAGTATTTT.

In its sample, this clone was seen a few times. The sample holds other DNA sequences that translate to the same CDR3. The rearrangement uses TRBV27 and TRBJ1-1; D remains ambiguous. CDR1 is MNHEY, CDR2 SMNVEV, per germline (reference sequence). CDR3 length equals 14 residues. Trimming removed 2 bases at V and 0 bases at J, with 7 bases between. CDR3 coding DNA: TGTGCCAGCAGTTTAAATAGGGTGAACACTGAAGCTTTCTTT. It translates to CASSLNRVNTEAFF.

This clone occurred a few times. The chain has TRBV29-1 and TRBJ1-1; 8 bases map to TRBD1. The CDR3 extends over 12 amino acids. The J segment lost 6 bases and the V segment lost 5 bases, leaving 5 bases of the junction unmatched. The germline gives CDR1 SQVTM, CDR2 ANQGSEA. CDR3 sequence: CSVSRTGPEAFF. DNA of the CDR3: TGCAGCGTTTCCCGGACAGGGCCTGAAGCTTTCTTT.

This clone has more than one count but fewer than ten. The rearrangement links TRBV20-1 to TRBJ2-7; D is unclear. Germline V lookup: CDR1 DFQATT, CDR2 SNEGSKA (reference sequence). The CDR3 extends over 11 amino acids. The CDR3 protein is CSWTDTYEQYF. Here the CDR3 DNA reads TGCAGCTGGACCGATACCTACGAGCAGTACTTC.

This clone has only a few counts. The J gene is TRBJ2-2, the V gene TRBV10-3; maybe TRBD1 (6 bases). The CDR3 is 15 residues long. The germline gives CDR1 ENHRY, CDR2 SYGVKD. The V gene lost 1 base and the J gene lost 6 bases, with 12 bases spanning the gap. The CDR3 coding sequence is TGTGCCATCAGTGAGTTTGAGACAGGAGCCGGGGAGCTGTTTTTT. It encodes CAISEFETGAGELFF.

This clone appeared a few times. The chain is built from TRBV29-1 and TRBJ1-5; 10 bases fit TRBD1. The germline V gene has CDR1 SQVTM and CDR2 ANQGSEA. V dropped 3 bases and J dropped 7; count of bases not matched to a gene: 6. The CDR3 consists of 14 residues. The CDR3 DNA reads as TGCAGCGTTGAGGTTGGGGACAGGGGACAGCCCCAGCATTTT. The encoded protein is CSVEVGDRGQPQHF.

This clone has more than one count but fewer than ten. The chain joins TRBV6-5 to TRBJ2-3; 11 bases are a match to TRBD1. The length of the CDR3 is 15 residues. V trimming: 4 bases; J trimming: 4 bases; junction bases outside the gene matches: 4. Per the germline V gene, CDR1 is MNHEY and CDR2 is SVGAGI. CDR3 DNA sequence: TGTGCCAGCAGTTCCCCGGGACAGGGGGCAGATACGCAGTATTTT. This sequence encodes CASSSPGQGADTQYF.

This clone has more than one count but fewer than ten. The chain couples TRBV29-1 to TRBJ2-7; TRBD1 agrees at 10 bases. Trimming took 6 bases from V and 4 from J; bases not matched to a gene: 3. Germline V gene sequence: CDR1 SQVTM, CDR2 ANQGSEA. The CDR3 loop spans 12 amino acids. The CDR3 loop reads CSVTGGGYEQYF. The DNA of the CDR3 is TGCAGCGTGACAGGGGGCGGGTACGAGCAGTACTTC.

This clone was picked up a small number of times. The chain is built from TRBV5-1 and TRBJ1-2; D is unresolved. This CDR3 has 15 residues. The germline CDR1 and CDR2 sequences are SGHRS and YFSETQ. Trimming left V 3 bases short and J 1 base short, with 13 bases between. The DNA for the CDR3 is TGCGCCAGCAGCTCCAGACACGGAAATAACTATGGCTACACCTTC. Its translation: CASSSRHGNNYGYTF.

Written as DNA, the CDR3 is TGTGCCAGTACGGATCAGACCCGGACAGGTGGGAATCAGCCCCAGCATTTT. Translating it yields CASTDQTRTGGNQPQHF. V gene TRBV19 combines with J gene TRBJ1-5, with TRBD1 identical over 7 bases. CDR3 length equals 17 residues. Trimming took 7 bases from V and 4 from J; bases not matched to a gene: 16. Germline CDR1 is LNHDA and CDR2 is SQIVND (reference sequence).

V usage is TRBV19 and J usage is TRBJ2-5; 7 nucleotides align to TRBD1. J lost 4 bases, V lost 7 bases, and 12 bases had no gene match. Germline CDR1 and CDR2: LNHDA and SQIVND (reference sequence). The CDR3 totals 15 residues. The CDR3 DNA sequence: TGTGCCAGTAACAACCTACAGGGGTCGGGAGAGACCCAGTACTTC. This encodes CASNNLQGSGETQYF.

The V and J genes are TRBV29-1 and TRBJ2-6; 7 nucleotides line up with TRBD1. The germline V gene encodes CDR1 SQVTM and CDR2 ANQGSEA. The CDR3 spans 17 residues. The J segment lost 0 bases and the V segment lost 7 bases, leaving 12 bases of the junction unmatched. As DNA, the CDR3 is TGCAGCGCGCGAGGGGGCAGGGGACCCTCTGGGGCCAACGTCCTGACTTTC. Translated: CSARGGRGPSGANVLTF.

This clone has just a few counts. V gene TRBV29-1 combines with J gene TRBJ2-2; D is possibly TRBD1 (5 bases). V was trimmed by 4 bases and J by 3 bases, leaving 15 bases between them. Looked up from germline, CDR1 is SQVTM and CDR2 is ANQGSEA. The CDR3 extends over 15 amino acids. DNA for the CDR3: TGCAGCGTTGGTGGTTCGACAGAAGACACCGGGGAGCTGTTTTTT. It encodes CSVGGSTEDTGELFF.